This T cell receptor beta chain is drawn from a study of shared clonotypes between healthy human individuals. Recent acute infections and vaccinations were absent in the healthy HIV-negative adult donors. Around 90 million PBMCs per unsorted sample were used for genomic DNA. The CDR3 loop spans 15 amino acids. CDR1 is SEHNR and CDR2 is FQNEAQ in the germline V gene (reference sequence). V lost 6 bases, J lost 0 bases, and 3 bases stayed unmatched. This table comes from immunoSEQ multiplex PCR, and its TCRdb copy is limited to in-frame clones, with some not included. The sample records 530,000 or so clones, about three quarters being singletons. Study results and limitations: Only a few donors were included, so the genetic and exposure-history diversity represented was limited.

About this clone itself: The antigen is not known.

The chain links TRBV7-9 to TRBJ2-3, with 10 bases aligning to TRBD2. The sequence derives from a woman in her forties in good health. Some clones in this sample may be carry-over from other donors' samples. The material sequenced was PBMCs. CDR3 bases: TGTGCCAGCAGGTCGACTAGCGGGAGCACAGATACGCAGTATTTT. It yields the protein CASRSTSGSTDTQYF.